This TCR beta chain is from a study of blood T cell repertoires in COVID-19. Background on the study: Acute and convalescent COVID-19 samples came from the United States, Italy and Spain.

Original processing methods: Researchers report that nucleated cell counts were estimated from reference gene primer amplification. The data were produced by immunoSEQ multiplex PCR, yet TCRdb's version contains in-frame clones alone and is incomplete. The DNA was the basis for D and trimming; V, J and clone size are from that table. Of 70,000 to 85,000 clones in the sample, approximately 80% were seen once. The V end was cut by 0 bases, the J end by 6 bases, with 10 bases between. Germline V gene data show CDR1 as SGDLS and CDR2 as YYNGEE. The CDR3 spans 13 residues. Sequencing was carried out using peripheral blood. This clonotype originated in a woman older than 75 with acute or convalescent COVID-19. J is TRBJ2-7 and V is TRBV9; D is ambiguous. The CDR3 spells CASSVGLESEQYF. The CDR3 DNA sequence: TGTGCCAGCAGCGTAGGACTTGAGAGCGAGCAGTACTTC. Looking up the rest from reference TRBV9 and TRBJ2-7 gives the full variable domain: DSGVTQTPKHLITATGQRVTLRCSPRSGDLSVYWYQQSLDQGLQFLIQYYNGEERAKGNILERFSAQQFPDLHSELNLSSLELGDSALYFCASSVGLESEQYFGPGTRLTVT.